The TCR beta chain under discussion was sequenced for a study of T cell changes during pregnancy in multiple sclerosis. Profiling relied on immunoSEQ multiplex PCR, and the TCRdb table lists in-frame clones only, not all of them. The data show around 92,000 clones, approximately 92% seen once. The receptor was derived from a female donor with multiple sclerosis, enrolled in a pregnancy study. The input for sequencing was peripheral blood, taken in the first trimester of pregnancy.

The CDR3 DNA is TGTGCCAGCAGCTTAGCGGGGGGGCCGAATACGCAGTATTTT. Amino acid sequence: CASSLAGGPNTQYF. The gene calls are TRBV7-9 and TRBJ2-3; D possibly corresponds to TRBD2 (7 bases). Trimming took off 0 bases at V and 7 bases at J, with 11 bases between the two ends. The CDR3 totals 14 residues. The germline gives CDR1 SEHNR, CDR2 FQNEAQ (reference sequence).